A single sample gave rise to the 26 T cell receptor beta chains below, sequenced in a study of technical replicates of blood from a few donors. Data came from immunoSEQ multiplex PCR; TCRdb stores just in-frame clones and leaves some out. This sample carries some 85,000 clones, 94% of them seen once, and the ten largest clones take 0.39%. The sequenced material came from T cells isolated from PBMCs. These receptors originate from a human donor in good health.

V gene TRBV15 combines with J gene TRBJ1-1, with D possibly TRBD1 on 5 matching bases. Trimming removed 0 bases at V and 11 bases at J, with 13 bases between. The germline V gene has CDR1 LNHNV and CDR2 YYDKDF (reference sequence). The CDR3 has 13 amino acids. The DNA for the CDR3 is TGTGCCACCAGCAGAGACCCTACCTCAGGGGCTTTCTTT. The encoded protein is CATSRDPTSGAFF.

The V gene is TRBV6-1, the J gene TRBJ1-5; D may be TRBD1 (5 bases). V was pared by 4 bases and J by 0 bases, with 13 bases between. The V gene's germline CDR1 is MNHNS and CDR2 SASEGT. The CDR3 extends over 16 amino acids. CDR3 residues: CASSADRRYSNQPQHF. The CDR3 bases are TGTGCCAGCAGTGCCGACAGACGTTATAGCAATCAGCCCCAGCATTTT.

This clone is a singleton in its sample. This rearrangement joins TRBV5-1 to TRBJ2-7, with 13 bases lining up with TRBD2. The CDR3 extends over 13 amino acids. In germline, CDR1 is SGHRS, CDR2 YFSETQ. V was clipped by 5 bases and J by 6 bases; unmatched bases: 2. The CDR3 loop is CASSRLAGGEQYF. For the CDR3, the DNA is TGCGCCAGCAGTAGACTAGCGGGAGGCGAGCAGTACTTC.

The chain joins TRBV27 to TRBJ2-2; 9 nucleotides line up with TRBD1. V dropped 5 bases and J dropped 3; count of bases not matched to a gene: 4. This CDR3 has 15 amino acids. Germline CDR1 reads MNHEY; CDR2 reads SMNVEV (reference sequence). CDR3 in amino acids: CASSPGQGYTGELFF. The CDR3 coding sequence is TGTGCCAGCAGTCCGGGACAGGGATACACCGGGGAGCTGTTTTTT.

The V gene is TRBV7-3, the J gene TRBJ2-1, with TRBD2 as a possible D gene (6 bases). The CDR3 consists of 15 residues. Germline V lookup: CDR1 SGHTA, CDR2 FQGTGA. V was clipped by 6 bases and J by 10 bases, with 22 bases between them. CDR3 bases: TGTGCCAGCAGTTCCCAGGGAGCGGGCCACAGGGAGCAGTTCTTC. Protein: CASSSQGAGHREQFF.

This clone is a singleton in its sample. The chain couples TRBV6-5 to TRBJ1-1; D is possibly TRBD1 (6 bases). From germline, CDR1 is MNHEY and CDR2 SVGAGI. Trimming cost V 2 bases and J 1 base, with 8 bases left between them. The CDR3 consists of 14 residues. The CDR3 sequence: CASSYGGANTEAFF. The CDR3 DNA sequence: TGTGCCAGCAGTTACGGGGGGGCGAACACTGAAGCTTTCTTT.

CDR3 protein: CASSLGLSGSEQYF. CDR3 nucleotides: TGTGCCAGCAGCCTGGGACTAAGCGGGAGCGAGCAGTACTTC. The chain employs TRBV11-2 and TRBJ2-7, with 8 bases identical to TRBD2. This CDR3 region has 14 residues. CDR1 is SGHAT, CDR2 FQNNGV, per germline. V dropped 5 bases and J dropped 6; count of bases not matched to a gene: 9. Variable domain in full (rest from reference TRBV11-2 and TRBJ2-7): EAGVAQSPRYKIIEKRQSVAFWCNPISGHATLYWYQQILGQGPKLLIQFQNNGVVDDSQLPKDRFSAERLKGVDSTLKIQPAKLEDSAVYLCASSLGLSGSEQYFGPGTRLTVT.

CDR3 amino acids: CASSLAGRGETQYF. The CDR3, as DNA: TGTGCCAGCAGCCTAGCGGGACGAGGGGAGACCCAGTACTTC. This chain uses TRBV5-6 with TRBJ2-5; 9 nucleotides match TRBD2. Per the germline V gene, CDR1 is SGHDT and CDR2 is YYEEEE. V lost 4 bases and J lost 5; bases outside the gene matches: 6. The CDR3 contains 14 residues.

This chain joins TRBV7-3 and TRBJ2-1; 7 positions match TRBD2. This CDR3 has 14 amino acids. Unmatched junction bases numbered 4, after V lost 5 bases and J lost 3 bases. Germline CDR1 SGHTA, CDR2 FQGTGA. This chain's CDR3 is CASSLGGSYNEQFF. CDR3 coding DNA: TGTGCCAGCAGCCTCGGCGGGAGCTACAATGAGCAGTTCTTC.

The chain links TRBV9 to TRBJ2-1; D call uncertain. Germline CDR1 SGDLS, CDR2 YYNGEE. Trimming shortened V by 0 bases and J by 6 bases, and 10 bases separated the two germline ends. The CDR3 extends over 14 amino acids. In nucleotides, the CDR3 is TGTGCCAGCAGCGTAGGCCCAGCGATCAATGAGCAGTTCTTC. It is translated as CASSVGPAINEQFF.

The rearrangement uses TRBV11-3 and TRBJ2-1; 10 nucleotides line up with TRBD2. V trimming: 3 bases; J trimming: 6 bases; junction bases outside the gene matches: 5. From germline, CDR1 is SGHNT and CDR2 YENEEA. This CDR3 comprises 15 residues. CDR3 DNA: TGTGCCAGCAGCTTGGAATCTAGCGGGAGCAATGAGCAGTTCTTC. Its protein product is CASSLESSGSNEQFF.

The chain uses TRBV2 and TRBJ2-7; 9 nucleotides align to TRBD2. The CDR3 runs to 14 residues. Per germline, CDR1 SNHLY and CDR2 FYNNEI. V lost 6 bases to trimming and J lost 6 bases; unmatched junction nucleotides: 9. The CDR3: CASRDGTSFAEQYF. The DNA for the CDR3 is TGTGCCAGCAGAGACGGGACTAGCTTCGCCGAGCAGTACTTC.

The chain has TRBV30 and TRBJ2-3; a weak D match, TRBD1 (6 bases). V was cut by 4 bases and J by 5 bases, with 16 bases left in between. Germline V lookup: CDR1 GTSNPN, CDR2 SVGIG (reference sequence). The CDR3 spans 14 residues. The CDR3 protein is CAWIQGRSGDTQYF. DNA of the CDR3: TGTGCCTGGATCCAGGGGCGGTCGGGAGATACGCAGTATTTT.

The rearrangement joins TRBV7-2 to TRBJ2-3; 12 bases map to TRBD2. Germline CDR1 reads SGHTA; CDR2 reads FQGNSA. V was pared by 5 bases and J by 5 bases, with 17 bases of the junction left unmatched. The CDR3 loop spans 19 amino acids. CDR3 residues: CASSRIYRLAGGHRDTQYF. In DNA form, the CDR3 reads TGTGCCAGCAGCCGGATCTATAGGCTAGCGGGAGGGCACCGAGATACGCAGTATTTT.

CDR3 bases: TGTGCCTGGAGTGTAACCGCGGGCACTGAAGCTTTCTTT. It codes for CAWSVTAGTEAFF. The chain employs TRBV30 and TRBJ1-1; D not certain. The CDR3 spans 13 residues. CDR1 and CDR2 (germline): GTSNPN, SVGIG (reference sequence). Trimming left V 0 bases short and J 4 bases short, with 9 bases between.

The rearrangement joins TRBV19 to TRBJ1-1; D call uncertain. The CDR3 is 13 amino acids. V was cut by 4 bases and J by 5 bases, with 11 bases left in between. Germline CDR1 LNHDA, CDR2 SQIVND (reference sequence). The CDR3 sequence is CASSRGLGTEAFF. The CDR3, as DNA: TGTGCCAGTAGTAGAGGGTTGGGGACTGAAGCTTTCTTT.

CDR3 in DNA: TGTGCCAGCAGCCAGACAGGGAAACTATACGAGCAGTTCTTC. Translating gives CASSQTGKLYEQFF. The chain couples TRBV5-6 to TRBJ2-1; 7 bases fit TRBD1. There are 14 residues in the CDR3. The germline V gene encodes CDR1 SGHDT and CDR2 YYEEEE. The V segment lost 4 bases and the J segment 10 bases; nucleotides outside the gene matches: 11.

This chain connects TRBV14 to TRBJ1-3; D ambiguous. The CDR3 has 14 residues. Between the trimmed V and J ends, which lost 1 base and 4 bases, there was a span of 8 bases. The germline CDR1 and CDR2 sequences are SGHDN and FVKESK. Here the CDR3 DNA reads TGTGCCAGCAGCCAAGGGGCGCTAGGAAACACCATATATTTT. The encoded protein is CASSQGALGNTIYF.

The rearrangement joins TRBV6-5 to TRBJ1-1, with a weak D call TRBD1 (5 bases). The CDR3 spans 13 residues. Between the trimmed V and J ends, which lost 8 bases and 1 base, there was a span of 11 bases. Looked up from germline, CDR1 is MNHEY and CDR2 is SVGAGI. The CDR3 protein is CASCGGTNTEAFF. Here the CDR3 DNA reads TGTGCCAGCTGCGGGGGGACGAACACTGAAGCTTTCTTT.

CDR3 in DNA: TGTGCCTGGAGTAACAGTTTCGAGCAGTACTTC. It codes for CAWSNSFEQYF. The chain carries TRBV30 and TRBJ2-7; D call uncertain. The CDR3 is 11 residues long. Deletions cut 2 bases from V and 6 bases from J, with 8 bases between. CDR1 GTSNPN and CDR2 SVGIG come from the germline V gene (reference sequence). Full variable domain (missing parts from reference TRBV30 and TRBJ2-7): SQTIHQWPATLVQPVGSPLSLECTVEGTSNPNLYWYRQAAGRGLQLLFYSVGIGQISSEVPQNLSASRPQDRQFILSSKKLLLSDSGFYLCAWSNSFEQYFGPGTRLTVT.

V gene TRBV13 combines with J gene TRBJ1-3, with 9 nucleotides matching TRBD1. CDR3 length equals 14 residues. The ends lost 5 bases at V and 10 bases at J; junction bases unmatched: 9. CDR1 is PRHDT, CDR2 FYEKMQ, per germline (reference sequence). Here the CDR3 DNA reads TGTGCCAGCAGCCCGGGACAGGGCTGGCATACCATATATTTT. This translates into CASSPGQGWHTIYF. Looking up the rest from reference TRBV13 and TRBJ1-3 gives the full variable domain: AAGVIQSPRHLIKEKRETATLKCYPIPRHDTVYWYQQGPGQDPQFLISFYEKMQSDKGSIPDRFSAQQFSDYHSELNMSSLELGDSALYFCASSPGQGWHTIYFGEGSWLTVV.

The rearrangement links TRBV28 to TRBJ2-1, with 8 bases identical to TRBD2. The CDR3 is 15 residues long. The V gene end was trimmed by 2 bases and the J gene end by 9 bases; junction bases not matched to a gene: 9. The germline V gene has CDR1 MDHEN and CDR2 SYDVKM. The CDR3 coding sequence is TGTGCCAGCAGTTTACAGCGGGAGTTGTGGTGTGAGCAGTTCTTC. It is translated as CASSLQRELWCEQFF.

The chain has TRBV7-6 and TRBJ2-5, with 10 bases fitting TRBD1. The germline gives CDR1 SGHVS, CDR2 FNYEAQ. This CDR3 region has 15 residues. Trimming at V came to 6 bases and at J to 4 bases, leaving 8 bases not matched to a gene. The DNA of the CDR3 is TGTGCCAGCAGTCCGACAGGGGGCGAAGGAGAGACCCAGTACTTC. It is translated as CASSPTGGEGETQYF.

Written as DNA, the CDR3 is TGTGCCAGCAGGGAGGTGGGGTTTGGGTCTACCTACGAGCAGTACTTC. It specifies CASREVGFGSTYEQYF. The chain uses TRBV28 and TRBJ2-7, with D tentatively TRBD2 (5 bases). V lost 6 bases and J 2 bases, leaving 20 bases between the germline ends. Germline CDR1 and CDR2: MDHEN and SYDVKM. This CDR3 is 16 amino acids long.

The gene calls are TRBV7-3 and TRBJ2-7, with 10 bases aligning to TRBD2. Losses at the gene ends were 1 base for V and 5 bases for J; bases not matched to a gene: 14. Germline values: CDR1 SGHTA, CDR2 FQGTGA. The CDR3 runs 18 residues. The CDR3: CASSLRGLAIRRGDEQYF. DNA for the CDR3: TGTGCCAGCAGCTTAAGGGGACTAGCGATAAGGAGGGGTGACGAGCAGTACTTC.

The rearrangement joins TRBV19 to TRBJ2-1, with 8 bases lining up with TRBD2. The germline CDR1 and CDR2 sequences are LNHDA and SQIVND (reference sequence). The CDR3 spans 17 residues. After removal of 3 bases from V and 4 bases from J, the junction contained 11 bases not matched to a gene. CDR3 protein: CASSIILRSGEYNEQFF. As DNA, the CDR3 is TGTGCCAGTAGTATTATACTTCGTAGCGGGGAGTACAATGAGCAGTTCTTC.